The clone carrying this T cell receptor (beta chain) has ten or more counts. Its antigen is as yet unknown. V gave up 2 bases and J gave up 6 bases, with 20 bases separating them. This CDR3 is built from 16 residues. Germline-derived CDR1 and CDR2 are GTSNPN and SVGIG (reference sequence). MiXCR was run by TCRdb on the PCR reads, yielding one entry per CDR3 protein. The repertoire holds more than 550,000 distinct CDR3 sequences, with less than 30% as singletons. This sample was taken from a study of molecular identifiers for immune sequencing clone quantification. Findings and caveats of the study: More than 97% of effector molecules, versus under 1% of naive-cell molecules, belonged to clones above 20 RNA copies.

Isolation of naive CD8 T cells was achieved by sorting on a CD8+CD4-CCR7+CD45RA+ phenotype. The receptor comes from a human donor in good health. Some libraries in this study had Jurkat cell RNA spiked in. The genes are TRBV30 and TRBJ2-1; D is perhaps TRBD1 (5 bases). Sequenced input: naive CD8+ T cells from blood, with Jurkat cell RNA spiked in. Subset here: FACS-sorted CD8+CD4-CCR7+CD45RA+ naive T cells. This CDR3 reads CAWSLPDTGIRNEQFF. As DNA, the CDR3 is TGTGCCTGGAGTCTGCCTGACACAGGCATTCGCAATGAGCAGTTCTTC.